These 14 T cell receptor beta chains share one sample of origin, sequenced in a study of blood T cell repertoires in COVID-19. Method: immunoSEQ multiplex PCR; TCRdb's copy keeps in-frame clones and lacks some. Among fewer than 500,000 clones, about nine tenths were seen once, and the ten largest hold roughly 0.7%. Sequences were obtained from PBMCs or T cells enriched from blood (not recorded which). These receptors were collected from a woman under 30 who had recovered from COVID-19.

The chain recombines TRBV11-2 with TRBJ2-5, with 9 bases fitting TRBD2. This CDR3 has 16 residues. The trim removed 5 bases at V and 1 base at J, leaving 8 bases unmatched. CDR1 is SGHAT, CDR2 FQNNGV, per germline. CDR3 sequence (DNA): TGTGCCAGCAGCCTAAGGGTAGCGGGGGCCCAAGAGACCCAGTACTTC. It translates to CASSLRVAGAQETQYF.

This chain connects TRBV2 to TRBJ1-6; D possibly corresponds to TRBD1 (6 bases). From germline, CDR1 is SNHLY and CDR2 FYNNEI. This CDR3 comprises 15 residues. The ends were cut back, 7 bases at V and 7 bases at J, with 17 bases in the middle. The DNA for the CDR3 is TGTGCCAGCACCCTTGGGGGCGGGGGAAATTCACCCCTCCACTTT. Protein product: CASTLGGGGNSPLHF.

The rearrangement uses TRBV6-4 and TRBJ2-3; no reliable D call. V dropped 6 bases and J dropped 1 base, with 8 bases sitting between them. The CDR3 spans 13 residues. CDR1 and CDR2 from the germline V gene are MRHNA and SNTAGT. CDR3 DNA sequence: TGTGCCAGCAGCTTACGGGGCACAGATACGCAGTATTTT. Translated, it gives CASSLRGTDTQYF.

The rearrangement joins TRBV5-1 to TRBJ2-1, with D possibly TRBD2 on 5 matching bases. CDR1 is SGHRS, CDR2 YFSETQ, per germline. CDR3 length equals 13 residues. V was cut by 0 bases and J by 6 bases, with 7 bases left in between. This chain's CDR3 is CASSLVASNEQFF. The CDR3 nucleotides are TGCGCCAGCAGCTTGGTAGCGTCCAATGAGCAGTTCTTC.

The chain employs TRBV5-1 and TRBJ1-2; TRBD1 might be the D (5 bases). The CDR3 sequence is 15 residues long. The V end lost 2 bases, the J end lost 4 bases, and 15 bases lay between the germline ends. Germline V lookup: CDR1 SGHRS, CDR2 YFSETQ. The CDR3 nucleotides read TGCGCCAGCAGCTTTTCGGCAGGGTCTTCCTATGGCTACACCTTC. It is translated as CASSFSAGSSYGYTF.

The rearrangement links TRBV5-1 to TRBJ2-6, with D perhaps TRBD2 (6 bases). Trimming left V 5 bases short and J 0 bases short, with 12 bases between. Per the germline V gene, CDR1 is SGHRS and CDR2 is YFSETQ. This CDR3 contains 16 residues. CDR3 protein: CASSFWGDSGANVLTF. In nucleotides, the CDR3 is TGCGCCAGCAGTTTTTGGGGGGACTCTGGGGCCAACGTCCTGACTTTC.

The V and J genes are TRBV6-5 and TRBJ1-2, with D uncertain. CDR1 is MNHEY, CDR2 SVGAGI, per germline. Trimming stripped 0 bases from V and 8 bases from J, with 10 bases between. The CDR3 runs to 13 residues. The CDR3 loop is CASSYSSIFGYTF. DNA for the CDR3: TGTGCCAGCAGTTACTCGAGCATCTTCGGCTACACCTTC.

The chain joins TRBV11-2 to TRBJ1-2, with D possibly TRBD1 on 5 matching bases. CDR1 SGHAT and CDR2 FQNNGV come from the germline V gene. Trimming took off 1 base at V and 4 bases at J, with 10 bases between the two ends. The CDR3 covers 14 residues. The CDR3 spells CASSLATGIYGYTF. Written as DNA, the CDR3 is TGTGCCAGCAGCTTAGCCACAGGAATCTATGGCTACACCTTC.

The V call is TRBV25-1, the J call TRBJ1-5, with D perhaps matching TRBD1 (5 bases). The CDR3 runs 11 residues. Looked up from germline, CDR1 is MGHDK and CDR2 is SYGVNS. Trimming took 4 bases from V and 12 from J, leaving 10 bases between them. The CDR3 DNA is TGTGCCAGCAGTGGTTTCAGGGTCCAGCATTTT. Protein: CASSGFRVQHF.

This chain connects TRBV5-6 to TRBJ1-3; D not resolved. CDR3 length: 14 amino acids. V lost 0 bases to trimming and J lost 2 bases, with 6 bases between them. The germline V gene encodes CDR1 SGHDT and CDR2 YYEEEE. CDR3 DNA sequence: TGTGCCAGCAGCTTGGGGGCAGCTGGAAACACCATATATTTT. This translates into CASSLGAAGNTIYF.

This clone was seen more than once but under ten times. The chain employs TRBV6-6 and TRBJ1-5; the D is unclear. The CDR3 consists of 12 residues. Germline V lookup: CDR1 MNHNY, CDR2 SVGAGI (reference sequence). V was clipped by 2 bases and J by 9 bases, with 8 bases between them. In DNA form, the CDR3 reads TGTGCCAGCAGTTACAACGAGGGGCCCCAGCATTTT. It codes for CASSYNEGPQHF.

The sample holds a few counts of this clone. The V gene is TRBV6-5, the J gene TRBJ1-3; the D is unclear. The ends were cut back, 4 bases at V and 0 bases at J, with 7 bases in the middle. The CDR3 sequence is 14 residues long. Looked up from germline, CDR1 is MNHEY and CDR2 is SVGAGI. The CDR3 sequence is CASSFGYSGNTIYF. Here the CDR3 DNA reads TGTGCCAGCAGTTTCGGGTACTCTGGAAACACCATATATTTT.

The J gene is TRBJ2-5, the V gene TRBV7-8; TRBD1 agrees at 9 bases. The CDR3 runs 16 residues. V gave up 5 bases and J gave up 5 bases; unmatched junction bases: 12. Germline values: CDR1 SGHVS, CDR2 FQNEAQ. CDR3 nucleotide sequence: TGTGCCAGCAGCGTAAATACAGGGGGCGCGCGCGAGACCCAGTACTTC. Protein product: CASSVNTGGARETQYF.

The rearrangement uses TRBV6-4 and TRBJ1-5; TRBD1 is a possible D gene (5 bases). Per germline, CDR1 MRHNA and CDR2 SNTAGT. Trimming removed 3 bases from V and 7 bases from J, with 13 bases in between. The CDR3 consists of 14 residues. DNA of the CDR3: TGTGCCAGCAGTGAGACAGTGGAAGAGCAGCCCCAGCATTTT. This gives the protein CASSETVEEQPQHF.